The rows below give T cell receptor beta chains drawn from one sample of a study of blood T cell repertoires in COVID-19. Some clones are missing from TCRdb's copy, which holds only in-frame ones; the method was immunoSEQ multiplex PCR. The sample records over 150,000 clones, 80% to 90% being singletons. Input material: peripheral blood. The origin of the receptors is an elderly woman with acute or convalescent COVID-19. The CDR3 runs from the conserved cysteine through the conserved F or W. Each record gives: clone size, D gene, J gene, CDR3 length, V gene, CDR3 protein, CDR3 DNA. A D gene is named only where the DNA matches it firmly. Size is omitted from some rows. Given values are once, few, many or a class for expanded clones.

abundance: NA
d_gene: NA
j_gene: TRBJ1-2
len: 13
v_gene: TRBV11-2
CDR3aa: CASSLTANYGYTF
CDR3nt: TGTGCCAGCAGCCTGACAGCTAACTATGGCTACACCTTC

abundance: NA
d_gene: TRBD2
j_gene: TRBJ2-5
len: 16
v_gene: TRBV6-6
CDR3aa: CASSPSGLAGRETQYF
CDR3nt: TGTGCCAGCAGTCCATCGGGACTAGCGGGGCGAGAGACCCAGTACTTC

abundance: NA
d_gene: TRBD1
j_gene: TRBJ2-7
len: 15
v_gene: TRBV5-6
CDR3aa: CASSPRQGGFDEQYF
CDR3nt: TGTGCCAGCAGCCCCAGACAGGGTGGGTTCGACGAGCAGTACTTC

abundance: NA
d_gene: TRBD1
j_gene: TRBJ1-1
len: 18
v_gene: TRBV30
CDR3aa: CAWSSSGGIDLRNTEAFF
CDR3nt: TGTGCCTGGAGTAGTTCAGGGGGAATAGACTTGAGGAACACTGAAGCTTTCTTT

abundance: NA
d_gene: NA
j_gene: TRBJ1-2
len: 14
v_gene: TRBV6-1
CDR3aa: CASSEGTVGYGYTF
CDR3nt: TGTGCCAGCAGTGAAGGTACAGTTGGTTATGGCTACACCTTC

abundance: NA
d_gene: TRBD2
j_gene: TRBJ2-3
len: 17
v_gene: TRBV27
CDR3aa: CASSLLAGGLLTDTQYF
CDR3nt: TGTGCCAGCAGTTTACTAGCGGGAGGGCTTCTGACAGATACGCAGTATTTT

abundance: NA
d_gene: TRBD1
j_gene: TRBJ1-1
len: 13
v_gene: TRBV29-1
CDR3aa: CSAGTGYNTEAFF
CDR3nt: TGCAGCGCTGGGACAGGATATAACACTGAAGCTTTCTTT

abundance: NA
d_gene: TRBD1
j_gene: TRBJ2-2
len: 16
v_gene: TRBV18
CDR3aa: CASSSGTVGDTGELFF
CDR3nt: TGTGCCAGCTCTTCGGGGACAGTTGGGGACACCGGGGAGCTGTTTTTT

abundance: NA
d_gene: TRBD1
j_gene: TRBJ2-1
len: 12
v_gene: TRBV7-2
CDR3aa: CASSSAGGRQFF
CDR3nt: TGTGCCAGCAGCTCGGCAGGGGGCCGGCAGTTCTTC

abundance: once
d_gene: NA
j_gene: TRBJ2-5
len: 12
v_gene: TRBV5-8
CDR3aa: CASFRDQETQYF
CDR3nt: TGTGCCAGCTTCCGGGACCAAGAGACCCAGTACTTC

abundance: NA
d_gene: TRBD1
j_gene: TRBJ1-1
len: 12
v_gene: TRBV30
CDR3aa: CATTDRATEAFF
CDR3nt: TGTGCCACTACCGACAGGGCCACTGAAGCTTTCTTT

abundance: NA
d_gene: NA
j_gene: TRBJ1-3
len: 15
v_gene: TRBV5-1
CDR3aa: CASSLDTGSGNTIYF
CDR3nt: TGCGCCAGCAGCTTAGACACCGGCTCTGGAAACACCATATATTTT

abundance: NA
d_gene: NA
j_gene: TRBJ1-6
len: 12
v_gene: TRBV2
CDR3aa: CASSVSDSPLHF
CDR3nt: TGTGCCAGCAGTGTGTCCGATTCACCCCTCCACTTT

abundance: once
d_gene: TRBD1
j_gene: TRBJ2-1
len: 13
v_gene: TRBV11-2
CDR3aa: CASSFNRGVVSFF
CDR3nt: TGTGCCAGCAGCTTCAACAGGGGGGTCGTGTCGTTCTTC

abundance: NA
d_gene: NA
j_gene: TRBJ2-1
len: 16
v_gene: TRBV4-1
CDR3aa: CASSRGGGGSYNEQFF
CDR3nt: TGCGCCAGCAGCCGGGGGGGCGGCGGCTCCTACAATGAGCAGTTCTTC

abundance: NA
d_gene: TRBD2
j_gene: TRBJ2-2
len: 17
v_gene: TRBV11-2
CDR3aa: CASSLIAGVPNTGELFF
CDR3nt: TGTGCCAGCAGCCTCATAGCGGGAGTCCCGAACACCGGGGAGCTGTTTTTT

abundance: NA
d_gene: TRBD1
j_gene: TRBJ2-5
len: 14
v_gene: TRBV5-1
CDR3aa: CASSASGGRETQYF
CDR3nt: TGCGCCAGCAGCGCCTCAGGGGGCAGGGAGACCCAGTACTTC

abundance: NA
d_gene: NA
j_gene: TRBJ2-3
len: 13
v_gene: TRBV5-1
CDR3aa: CASSLFLTDTQYF
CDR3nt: TGCGCCAGCAGCTTGTTTCTTACAGATACGCAGTATTTT

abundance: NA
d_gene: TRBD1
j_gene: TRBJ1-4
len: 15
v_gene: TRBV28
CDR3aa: CASRSSGQVNEKLFF
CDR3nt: TGTGCCAGCAGATCTTCGGGACAGGTTAATGAAAAACTGTTTTTT

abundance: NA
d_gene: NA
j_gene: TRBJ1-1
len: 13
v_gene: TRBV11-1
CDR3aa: CASRSRDLSEAFF
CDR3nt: TGTGCCAGCAGAAGCAGGGACTTATCGGAAGCTTTCTTT

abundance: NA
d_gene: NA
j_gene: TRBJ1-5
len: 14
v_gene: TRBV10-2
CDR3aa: CASSEQGGSQPQHF
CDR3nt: TGCGCCAGCAGTGAGCAGGGAGGGAGTCAGCCCCAGCATTTT

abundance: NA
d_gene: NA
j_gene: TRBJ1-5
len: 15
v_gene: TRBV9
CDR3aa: CASSETAYSNQPQHF
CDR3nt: TGTGCCAGCAGCGAGACAGCTTATAGCAATCAGCCCCAGCATTTT